A selection of T cell receptor beta chains follows, all from one sample in a study of cytomegalovirus exposure and HLA in healthy donors. Only in-frame clones appear in the TCRdb table, and some are missing; sequencing was by immunoSEQ multiplex PCR. The sample lists approximately 230,000 clones, 87% seen once, with more than 10% in the top ten. Material for sequencing was PBMCs. All receptors derive from a man between 18 and 35 years old in good health and CMV-seropositive. The CDR3 runs from the conserved cysteine through the conserved F or W. D genes are given only for firm matches. Clone size is not always given. Where it is, it says once, few, many or a class for expanded clones.

clone_size j_call v_call d_call cdr3_nt cdr3_aa
. TRBJ1-3 TRBV4-1 TRBD1 TGCGCCAGCAGCGGAGGCCTTTTGAGGGGGCAAGGAAACACCATATATTTT CASSGGLLRGQGNTIYF
. TRBJ1-5 TRBV2 TRBD1 TGTGCCAGCACCCTACAGGGGAATTGGGACAATCAGCCCCAGCATTTT CASTLQGNWDNQPQHF
. TRBJ1-2 TRBV14 TRBD1 TGTGCCAGCAGCCCGACAGGGCATGGCTACACCTTC CASSPTGHGYTF
. TRBJ2-3 TRBV5-1 TRBD2 TGCGCCAGCAGCTTAGGGACTAGCGGGAGCGGCGCAGATACGCAGTATTTT CASSLGTSGSGADTQYF
. TRBJ2-5 TRBV6-5 . TGTGCCAGCAGTTTACAGGGGAGCGGGGAGACCCAGTACTTC CASSLQGSGETQYF
. TRBJ2-3 TRBV2 . TGTGCCAGCAGTGAAAGCGGATACCGCACAGATACGCAGTATTTT CASSESGYRTDTQYF
. TRBJ1-2 TRBV5-1 . TGCGCCAGCAGCCAAGACACTTCTGGTTTTGGCTACACCTTC CASSQDTSGFGYTF
once TRBJ2-1 TRBV27 TRBD2 TGTGCCAGCAGCCACGGACTAGCGGGAGGGAGTGAGCAGTTCTTC CASSHGLAGGSEQFF
. TRBJ2-7 TRBV11-1 TRBD1 TGTGCCAGCAGCCCTACAAGGACAGGGGGCTCCGAGCAGTACTTC CASSPTRTGGSEQYF
once TRBJ2-2 TRBV21-1 . TGTGCCAGCAGCGCCCGGGACAGAGTTAACACCGGGGAGCTGTTTTTT CASSARDRVNTGELFF
. TRBJ2-3 TRBV5-1 TRBD2 TGCGCCAGCAGCTTGGCACTAGCGGGAGCAGATACGCAGTATTTT CASSLALAGADTQYF
. TRBJ1-5 TRBV19 TRBD1 TGTGCCAGTAGTATAGACCCTTTGACAGGGAATCAGCCCCAGCATTTT CASSIDPLTGNQPQHF
. TRBJ1-1 TRBV19 . TGTGCCAGTAGTACAGGGTTGTACACTGAAGCTTTCTTT CASSTGLYTEAFF
. TRBJ2-1 TRBV14 . TGTGCCAGCAGCCAAGATGACGCTAAGCAGTTCTTC CASSQDDAKQFF
. TRBJ2-7 TRBV28 TRBD2 TGTGCCAGCAGTTTAGGCCTAGCGGGCGAGCTCCCGGAGCAGTACTTC CASSLGLAGELPEQYF
. TRBJ1-1 TRBV29-1 TRBD1 TGCAGCGCTACCGGGACAGGGGGCACTGAAGCTTTCTTT CSATGTGGTEAFF
. TRBJ2-1 TRBV30 TRBD1 TGTGCCTGGAGTGTACCGACAGGGTATGCTGAGCAGTTCTTC CAWSVPTGYAEQFF
once TRBJ1-5 TRBV2 . TGTGCCAGCGGCGGTCTGACAGGTTCAAATCAGCCCCAGCATTTT CASGGLTGSNQPQHF
once TRBJ1-3 TRBV30 TRBD1 TGTGCCTGGAGTGTACGACAGGGCGGTGGAAACACCATATATTTT CAWSVRQGGGNTIYF
. TRBJ1-1 TRBV7-9 . TGTGCCAGCAGCTTAGGGGTTCAGGGGAAGGAATTCTTT CASSLGVQGKEFF
many TRBJ2-7 TRBV7-6 . TGTGCCAGCAGCCCCTCCGCCAGCTACGAGCAGTACTTC CASSPSASYEQYF
. TRBJ2-7 TRBV7-9 TRBD1 TGTGCCAGCAGCTTACCCCCTTGGACAGGACAAGAGTCCTACGAGCAGTACTTC CASSLPPWTGQESYEQYF
. TRBJ1-3 TRBV28 . TGTGCCAGCAGAAACGGGCCGAGCTCTGGAAACACCATATATTTT CASRNGPSSGNTIYF
. TRBJ1-1 TRBV20-1 . TGCAGTGCTGCCGGGAGGACTGAAGCTTTCTTT CSAAGRTEAFF
few TRBJ2-1 TRBV5-6 TRBD2 TGTGCCAGCAGCGGACCGAGCGGGAGGGCCGTGGATGAGCAGTTCTTC CASSGPSGRAVDEQFF
. TRBJ2-1 TRBV29-1 . TGCAGCGTTACAATTGGGTATGAGCAGTTCTTC CSVTIGYEQFF
. TRBJ1-3 TRBV6-1 . TGTGCCAGCAGTGAAGATGTAGGACAACTAGACCCTAGAAACACCATATATTTT CASSEDVGQLDPRNTIYF
. TRBJ1-2 TRBV6-5 . TGTGCCAGCAGTTCACTTCGTGGGGGCTACACCTTC CASSSLRGGYTF
. TRBJ2-3 TRBV27 . TGTGCCAGCAGTTTATTTGCAGTTAATAGCAATCAGCCCCAGTATTTT CASSLFAVNSNQPQYF
. TRBJ2-2 TRBV9 . TGTGCCAGCGGAAGAGGTAGCGTTACCGGGGAGCTGTTTTTT CASGRGSVTGELFF
. TRBJ2-1 TRBV6-6 . TGTGCCAGCAGTTACTCACTTGATGAGCAGTTCTTC CASSYSLDEQFF
. TRBJ1-2 TRBV25-1 TRBD1 TGTGCCAGAGAGACAGGGCTTAGGTATGGCTACACCTTC CARETGLRYGYTF
. TRBJ1-1 TRBV27 TRBD1 TGTGCCAGCCGGAGGACAGGGCTGAACACTGAAGCTTTCTTT CASRRTGLNTEAFF
. TRBJ2-2 TRBV28 . TGTGCCAGCAGCCTTAGGACGGCCGGGGAGCTGTTTTTT CASSLRTAGELFF
. TRBJ2-7 TRBV6-7 TRBD2 TGTGCCAGCAGTTACTCGATAACTAGCGGGACCTACGAGCAGTACTTC CASSYSITSGTYEQYF
. TRBJ2-7 TRBV7-8 . TGTGCCAGCAGCTTAGACGGGACCTACGAGCAGTACTTC CASSLDGTYEQYF
. TRBJ1-2 TRBV19 TRBD1 TGTGCCAGTAGTGCAGACAGGGGAGATTACTATGGCTACACCTTC CASSADRGDYYGYTF
. TRBJ2-1 TRBV15 . TGTGCCACCAGCACCGGACTTGGGGGCAATGAGCAGTTCTTC CATSTGLGGNEQFF
. TRBJ2-7 TRBV19 TRBD1 TGTGCCAGCGGGACAGGGGTCGAGCAGTACTTC CASGTGVEQYF
. TRBJ1-1 TRBV6-1 TRBD1 TGTGCCAGCAGTGAGACAGGGGTGGGTGAAGCTTTCTTT CASSETGVGEAFF